This T cell receptor beta chain was sequenced during a study of control samples from healthy donors and cancer patients. The table came from immunoSEQ multiplex PCR; TCRdb's copy has only in-frame clones and leaves some out. The data hold roughly 64,000 clones, with over 75% observed a single time. The V end lost 5 bases, the J end lost 6 bases, and 19 bases lay between the germline ends. This CDR3 is built from 15 residues. Germline V CDR1 and CDR2: MNHEY, SMNVEV (reference sequence). The receptor's source is a woman aged 50 to 60 with colorectal cancer. V and J are TRBV27 and TRBJ1-1, with a tentative D call TRBD1 (5 bases). Sequenced sample: PBMCs. CDR3 nucleotide sequence: TGTGCCAGCAGTGGGGGGGGGAGGCCGGGCGCTGAAGCTTTCTTT. Translated: CASSGGGRPGAEAFF.